Sequencing of this TCR beta chain was carried out in a study of blood T cells in healthy people across ages. Germline assignment: CDR1 SGHTA and CDR2 FQGNSA. This CDR3 contains 13 residues. V was clipped by 6 bases and J by 3 bases, with 9 bases between them. Study-wide points: Diversity was estimated from one million T cells, and these estimates were considered underestimates. There was a strong correlation between TCR beta diversity and naive T cell percentage.

Next came a second PCR, run for roughly 7 to 12 cycles, which used a sample-barcoded 5' primer along with a J-beta primer mix. Each cDNA molecule, via a template-switch adaptor with 12 random nucleotides, was tagged. Each sample yielded at least 2.5 million CDR3-containing paired-end reads. One entry per CDR3 protein, called by TCRdb with MiXCR from the 5' RACE reads. The table shows some 1.5 million distinct CDR3 sequences, with roughly 30% occurring only once. In this sample, this clonotype turned up many times. Its antigen remains unknown. The chain employs TRBV7-2 and TRBJ1-5, with D hard to call. The sample taken for sequencing was blood. The TCR was taken from a woman aged 25 to 39 in good health. The CDR3 DNA is TGTGCCAGCAGTTCGGGCCTCAATCAGCCCCAGCATTTT. Residues: CASSSGLNQPQHF.